This TCR beta chain was sequenced during a study of cytomegalovirus exposure and HLA in healthy donors. PCR amplification relied on 60 Vbeta primers (plus 13 Jbeta primers). Data came from immunoSEQ multiplex PCR; TCRdb stores just in-frame clones and leaves some out. The repertoire holds 150,000 or so clones, with roughly 72% as singletons. A note on this clone: Its antigen is not known.

CDR3 size: 15 residues. Germline-derived CDR1 and CDR2 are SEHNR and FQNEAQ (reference sequence). V was shortened by 1 base and J by 1 base, with 5 bases between the two germline ends. Whole-study findings and limits: An analysis done earlier found most TCR beta V segments productive about 87% or about 30% of the time. Reports described diagnosis of cytomegalovirus status by the classifier as highly specific and sensitive. Excluded: some indistinguishable V segments such as TRBV6-2 and TRBV6-3. A later analysis appeared to link common viral pathogens to several of the most significant clusters.

Sequenced input: PBMCs. This TCR was recovered from a woman aged 40-49 years in good health and CMV-seronegative. V is TRBV7-9 and J is TRBJ2-6; D not certain. The CDR3 spells CASSLGLSGANVLTF. The CDR3 DNA follows: TGTGCCAGCAGCTTAGGACTTTCTGGGGCCAACGTCCTGACTTTC.